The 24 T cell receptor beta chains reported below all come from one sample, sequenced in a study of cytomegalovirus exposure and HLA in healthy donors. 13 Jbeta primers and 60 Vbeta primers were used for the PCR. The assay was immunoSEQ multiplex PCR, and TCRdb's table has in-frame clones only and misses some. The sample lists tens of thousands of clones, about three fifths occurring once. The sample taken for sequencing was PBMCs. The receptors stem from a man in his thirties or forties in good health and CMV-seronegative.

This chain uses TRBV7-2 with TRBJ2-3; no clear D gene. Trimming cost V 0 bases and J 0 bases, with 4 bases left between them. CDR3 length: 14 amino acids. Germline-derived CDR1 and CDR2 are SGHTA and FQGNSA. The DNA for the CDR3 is TGTGCCAGCAGCTTAGCACGGAGCACAGATACGCAGTATTTT. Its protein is CASSLARSTDTQYF.

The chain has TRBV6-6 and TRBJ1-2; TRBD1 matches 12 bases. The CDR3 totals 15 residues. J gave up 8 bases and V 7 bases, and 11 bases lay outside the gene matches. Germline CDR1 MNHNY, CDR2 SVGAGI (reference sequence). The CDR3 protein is CASTFSGQGAEGYTF. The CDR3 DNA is TGTGCCAGCACGTTCTCGGGACAGGGGGCGGAAGGCTACACCTTC.

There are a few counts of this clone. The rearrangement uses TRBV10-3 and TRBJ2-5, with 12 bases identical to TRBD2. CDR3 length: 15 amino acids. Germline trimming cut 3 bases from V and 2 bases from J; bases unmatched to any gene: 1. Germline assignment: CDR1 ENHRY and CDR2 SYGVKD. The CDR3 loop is CAISDTSGGQETQYF. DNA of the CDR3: TGTGCCATCAGTGATACTAGCGGGGGGCAAGAGACCCAGTACTTC.

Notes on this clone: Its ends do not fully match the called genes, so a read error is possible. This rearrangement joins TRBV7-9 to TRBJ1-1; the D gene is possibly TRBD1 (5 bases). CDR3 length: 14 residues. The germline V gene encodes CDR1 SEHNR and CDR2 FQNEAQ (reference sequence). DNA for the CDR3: TGTTCCAGCAGCCCCCAACAGGATTTCGCTGAAGCTTTCTTT. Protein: CSSSPQQDFAEAFF. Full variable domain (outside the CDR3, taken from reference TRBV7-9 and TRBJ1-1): DTGVSQNPRHKITKRGQNVTFRCDPISEHNRLYWYRQTLGQGPEFLTYFQNEAQLEKSRLLSDRFSAERPKGSFSTLEIQRTEQGDSAMYLCSSSPQQDFAEAFFGQGTRLTVV.

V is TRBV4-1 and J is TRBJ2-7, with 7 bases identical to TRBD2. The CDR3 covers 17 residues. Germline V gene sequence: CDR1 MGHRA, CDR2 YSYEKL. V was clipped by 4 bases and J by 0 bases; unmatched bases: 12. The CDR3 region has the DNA TGCGCCAGCAGCCTTTTTCAAGCGGGAACAACCTCCTACGAGCAGTACTTC. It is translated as CASSLFQAGTTSYEQYF.

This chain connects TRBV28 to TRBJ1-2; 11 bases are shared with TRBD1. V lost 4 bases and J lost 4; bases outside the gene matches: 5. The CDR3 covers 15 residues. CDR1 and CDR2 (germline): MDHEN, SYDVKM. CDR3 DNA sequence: TGTGCCAGCAGTTACCGGGACAGGGGGGCCTATGGCTACACCTTC. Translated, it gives CASSYRDRGAYGYTF.

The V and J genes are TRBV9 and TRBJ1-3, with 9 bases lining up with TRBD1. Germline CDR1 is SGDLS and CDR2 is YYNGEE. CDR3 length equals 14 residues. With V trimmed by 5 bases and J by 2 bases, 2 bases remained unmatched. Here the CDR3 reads CASSRQGAGNTIYF. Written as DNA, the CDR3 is TGTGCCAGCAGTCGACAGGGGGCTGGAAACACCATATATTTT.

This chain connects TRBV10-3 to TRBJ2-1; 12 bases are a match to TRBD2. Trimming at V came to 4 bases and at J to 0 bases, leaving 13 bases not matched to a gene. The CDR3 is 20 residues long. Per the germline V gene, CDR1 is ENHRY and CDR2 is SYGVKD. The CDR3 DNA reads TGTGCCATCAGTGCCGCGGGACTAGCGGGCCGGTTAGGCTCCTACAATGAGCAGTTCTTC. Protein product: CAISAAGLAGRLGSYNEQFF.

CDR3 loop: CASSLGGTGSYEQYF. The DNA of the CDR3 is TGTGCCAGCAGTTTAGGCGGGACAGGCTCCTACGAGCAGTACTTC. The chain joins TRBV28 to TRBJ2-7, with 8 nucleotides matching TRBD1. This CDR3 has 15 amino acids. With 2 bases clipped from V and 0 bases from J, the junction kept 3 bases outside the gene matches. Germline CDR1 is MDHEN and CDR2 is SYDVKM. The variable domain in full, completed from reference TRBV28 and TRBJ2-7, reads DVKVTQSSRYLVKRTGEKVFLECVQDMDHENMFWYRQDPGLGLRLIYFSYDVKMKEKGDIPEGYSVSREKKERFSLILESASTNQTSMYLCASSLGGTGSYEQYFGPGTRLTVT.

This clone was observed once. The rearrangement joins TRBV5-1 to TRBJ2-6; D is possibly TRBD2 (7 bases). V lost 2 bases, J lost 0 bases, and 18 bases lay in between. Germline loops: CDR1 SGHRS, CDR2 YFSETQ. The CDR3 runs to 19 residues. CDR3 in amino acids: CASSFNREGVISGANVLTF. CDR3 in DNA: TGCGCCAGCAGCTTTAACAGGGAGGGGGTCATCTCTGGGGCCAACGTCCTGACTTTC.

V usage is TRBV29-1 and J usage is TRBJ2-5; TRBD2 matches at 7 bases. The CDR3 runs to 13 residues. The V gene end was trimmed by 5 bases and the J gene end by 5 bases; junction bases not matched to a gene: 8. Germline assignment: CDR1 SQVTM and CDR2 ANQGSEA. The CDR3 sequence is CSVSSSGTETQYF. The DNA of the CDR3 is TGCAGCGTTAGCAGCAGCGGGACGGAGACCCAGTACTTC.

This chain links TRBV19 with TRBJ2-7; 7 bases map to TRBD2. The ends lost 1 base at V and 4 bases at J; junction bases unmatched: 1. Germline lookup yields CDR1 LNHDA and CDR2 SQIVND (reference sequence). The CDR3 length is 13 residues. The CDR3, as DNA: TGTGCCAGTAGTATAGGAGCGGGGTACGAGCAGTACTTC. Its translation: CASSIGAGYEQYF.

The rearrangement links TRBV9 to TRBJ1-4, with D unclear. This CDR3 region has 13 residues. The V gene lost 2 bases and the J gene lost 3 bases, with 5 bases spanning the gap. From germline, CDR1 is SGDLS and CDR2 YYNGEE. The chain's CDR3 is CASSVRSNEKLFF. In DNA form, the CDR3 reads TGTGCCAGCAGCGTCCGGTCTAATGAAAAACTGTTTTTT.

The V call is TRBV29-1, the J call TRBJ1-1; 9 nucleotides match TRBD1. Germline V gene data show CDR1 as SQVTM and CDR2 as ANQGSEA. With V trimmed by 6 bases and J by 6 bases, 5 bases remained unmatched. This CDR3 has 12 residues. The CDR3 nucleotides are TGCAGCGTGGACAGGGGATTGGCTGAAGCTTTCTTT. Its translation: CSVDRGLAEAFF.

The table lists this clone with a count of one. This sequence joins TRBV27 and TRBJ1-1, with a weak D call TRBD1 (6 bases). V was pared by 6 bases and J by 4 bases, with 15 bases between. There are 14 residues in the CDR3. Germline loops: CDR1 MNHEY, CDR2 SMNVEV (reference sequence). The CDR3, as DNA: TGTGCCAGCAGAAGACAGGCCCGGGGCACTGAAGCTTTCTTT. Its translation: CASRRQARGTEAFF.

CDR3 sequence reads: CAIRSRDNRYEQYF. For the CDR3, the DNA is TGTGCCATCAGGAGCCGGGACAACCGCTACGAGCAGTACTTC. J is TRBJ2-7 and V is TRBV6-1; D is possibly TRBD1 (6 bases). The CDR3 covers 14 residues. The ends were cut back, 10 bases at V and 3 bases at J, with 19 bases in the middle. Per germline, CDR1 MNHNS and CDR2 SASEGT.

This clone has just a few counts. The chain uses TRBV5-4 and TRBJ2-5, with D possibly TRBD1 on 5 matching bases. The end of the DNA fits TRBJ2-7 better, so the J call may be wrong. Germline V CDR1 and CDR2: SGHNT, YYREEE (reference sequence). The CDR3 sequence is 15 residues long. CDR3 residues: CASSLGWGSTYEQYF. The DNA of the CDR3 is TGTGCCAGCAGCTTGGGATGGGGCTCTACCTACGAGCAGTACTTC.

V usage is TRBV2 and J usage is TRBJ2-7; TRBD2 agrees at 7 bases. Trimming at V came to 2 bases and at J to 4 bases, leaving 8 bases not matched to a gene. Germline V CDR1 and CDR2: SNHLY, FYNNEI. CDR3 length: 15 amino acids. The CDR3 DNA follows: TGTGCCAGCAGTGAAATGGGGGGACTACTATACGAGCAGTACTTC. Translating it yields CASSEMGGLLYEQYF.

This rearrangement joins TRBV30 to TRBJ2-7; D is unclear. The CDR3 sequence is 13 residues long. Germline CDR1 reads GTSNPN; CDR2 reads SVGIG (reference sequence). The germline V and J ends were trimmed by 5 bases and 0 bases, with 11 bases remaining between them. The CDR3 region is CAWDLEPSYEQYF. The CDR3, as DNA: TGTGCCTGGGACCTAGAGCCCTCCTACGAGCAGTACTTC.

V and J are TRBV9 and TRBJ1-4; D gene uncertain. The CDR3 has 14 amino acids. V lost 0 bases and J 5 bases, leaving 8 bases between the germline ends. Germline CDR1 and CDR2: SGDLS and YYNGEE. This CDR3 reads CASSVAGSNEKLFF. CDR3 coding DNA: TGTGCCAGCAGCGTAGCGGGGTCGAATGAAAAACTGTTTTTT.

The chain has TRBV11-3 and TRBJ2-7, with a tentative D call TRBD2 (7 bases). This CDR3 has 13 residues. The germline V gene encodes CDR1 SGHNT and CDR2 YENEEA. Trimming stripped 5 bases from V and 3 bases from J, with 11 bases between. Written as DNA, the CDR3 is TGTGCCAGCAGCCGCGGGGGCCTCTACGAGCAGTACTTC. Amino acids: CASSRGGLYEQYF.

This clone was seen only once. CDR3: CASSSTSGRYSYEQYF. Here the CDR3 DNA reads TGTGCCAGCAGCTCGACTAGCGGGAGATATTCCTACGAGCAGTACTTC. V usage is TRBV5-4 and J usage is TRBJ2-7; TRBD2 matches 12 bases. V shed 3 bases and J 1 base; nucleotides not matched to a gene: 5. Germline V gene data show CDR1 as SGHNT and CDR2 as YYREEE (reference sequence). CDR3 size: 16 residues.

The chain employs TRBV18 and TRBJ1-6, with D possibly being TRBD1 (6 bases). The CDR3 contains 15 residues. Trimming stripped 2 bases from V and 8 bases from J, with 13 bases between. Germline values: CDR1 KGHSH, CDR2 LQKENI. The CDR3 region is CASSPIGQRDSPLHF. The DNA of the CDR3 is TGTGCCAGCTCACCAATCGGACAGCGCGATTCACCCCTCCACTTT.

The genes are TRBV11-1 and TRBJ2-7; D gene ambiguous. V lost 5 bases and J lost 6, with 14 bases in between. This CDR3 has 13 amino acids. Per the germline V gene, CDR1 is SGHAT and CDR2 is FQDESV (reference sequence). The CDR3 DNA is TGTGCCAGCAGCCCATCCCCCAGGTCCGAGCAGTACTTC. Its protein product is CASSPSPRSEQYF.